The 30 T cell receptor beta chains presented below share a single source sample, sequenced in a study of cytomegalovirus exposure and HLA in healthy donors. 13 Jbeta primers and 60 Vbeta primers were used for the PCR. Some clones are missing from TCRdb's copy, which holds only in-frame ones; the method was immunoSEQ multiplex PCR. The sample has 160,000 or so clones; around 80% are singletons. Sequencing was done on a sample of PBMCs. These receptors all stem from a male donor in good health and CMV-seronegative.

This clone was recorded only once. For the CDR3, the DNA is TGTGCCAGCAGTTACTTCCCCGGGTCTAACTACGAGCAGTACTTC. Translating gives CASSYFPGSNYEQYF. This chain connects TRBV6-6 to TRBJ2-7; no clear D gene. The ends were cut back, 1 base at V and 3 bases at J, with 13 bases in the middle. Germline V lookup: CDR1 MNHNY, CDR2 SVGAGI (reference sequence). This CDR3 contains 15 residues.

This clone was counted between two and nine times. V and J are TRBV7-3 and TRBJ2-1; TRBD2 matches 10 bases. CDR3 length: 16 amino acids. V lost 5 bases to trimming and J lost 6 bases; unmatched junction nucleotides: 10. CDR1 and CDR2 (germline): SGHTA, FQGTGA. CDR3 loop: CASSPRRAGGGNEQFF. The CDR3 bases are TGTGCCAGCAGCCCGAGGAGAGCGGGGGGGGGCAATGAGCAGTTCTTC.

This chain connects TRBV19 to TRBJ2-3, with 9 nucleotides matching TRBD2. From germline, CDR1 is LNHDA and CDR2 SQIVND (reference sequence). The CDR3 extends over 16 amino acids. The J segment lost 4 bases and the V segment lost 3 bases, leaving 8 bases of the junction unmatched. CDR3 region: CASSMGAGGPADTQYF. The CDR3 DNA reads TGTGCCAGTAGTATGGGGGCGGGAGGGCCGGCAGATACGCAGTATTTT.

The chain combines TRBV4-1 with TRBJ2-7; TRBD2 matches at 8 bases. After removal of 1 base from V and 3 bases from J, the junction contained 2 bases not matched to a gene. The CDR3 has 14 amino acids. Germline V gene data show CDR1 as MGHRA and CDR2 as YSYEKL. The CDR3, as DNA: TGCGCCAGCAGCCAAGTTAGCGGGGTCTACGAGCAGTACTTC. Protein product: CASSQVSGVYEQYF.

V usage is TRBV7-2 and J usage is TRBJ2-6; perhaps TRBD1 as D (5 bases). The CDR3 consists of 15 residues. CDR1 SGHTA and CDR2 FQGNSA come from the germline V gene. The ends were cut back, 7 bases at V and 0 bases at J, with 10 bases in the middle. CDR3 nucleotides: TGTGCCAGCACCCTCGACAGCTCTGGGGCCAACGTCCTGACTTTC. Translated: CASTLDSSGANVLTF.

This sequence joins TRBV5-4 and TRBJ2-7, with TRBD2 as a possible D gene (6 bases). The V end was cut by 3 bases, the J end by 11 bases, with 18 bases between. The V gene's germline CDR1 is SGHNT and CDR2 YYREEE (reference sequence). This CDR3 has 13 residues. The DNA for the CDR3 is TGTGCCAGCAGCTGGCGGGGAGCTTATTTGGAGTACTTC. Translated, it gives CASSWRGAYLEYF. The whole variable domain, remainder taken from reference TRBV5-4 and TRBJ2-7, is ETGVTQSPTHLIKTRGQQVTLRCSSQSGHNTVSWYQQALGQGPQFIFQYYREEENGRGNFPPRFSGLQFPNYSSELNVNALELDDSALYLCASSWRGAYLEYFGPGTRLTVT.

This rearrangement joins TRBV19 to TRBJ1-4; no clear D gene. V lost 2 bases and J lost 8, with 6 bases in between. Germline assignment: CDR1 LNHDA and CDR2 SQIVND (reference sequence). The CDR3 is 12 amino acids. The CDR3: CASSITREKLFF. The CDR3 coding sequence is TGTGCCAGTAGTATAACCAGGGAAAAACTGTTTTTT.

Only a few counts were recorded for this clone. This CDR3 is CASSQDRRGHQPQHF. The CDR3 DNA follows: TGCGCCAGCAGCCAAGATAGGAGGGGGCATCAGCCCCAGCATTTT. The genes are TRBV4-3 and TRBJ1-5; 7 nucleotides line up with TRBD1. The germline V gene encodes CDR1 LGHNA and CDR2 YSLEER. This CDR3 has 15 residues. With V trimmed by 0 bases and J by 5 bases, 4 bases remained unmatched.

The chain couples TRBV5-4 to TRBJ2-5; 11 positions agree with TRBD2. This CDR3 region has 16 residues. CDR1 and CDR2 from the germline V gene are SGHNT and YYREEE (reference sequence). The V segment lost 0 bases and the J segment 7 bases; nucleotides outside the gene matches: 8. CDR3 DNA sequence: TGTGCCAGCAGCTTGGAACTAGCGGGAGTGGGAGCGACCCAGTACTTC. Its translation is CASSLELAGVGATQYF.

V usage is TRBV29-1 and J usage is TRBJ1-1, with D maybe TRBD1 (5 bases). The CDR3 sequence is 13 residues long. CDR1 and CDR2 (germline): SQVTM, ANQGSEA. Trimming left V 6 bases short and J 3 bases short, with 14 bases between. The CDR3 sequence: CSVEGLWDTEAFF. Written as DNA, the CDR3 is TGCAGCGTGGAGGGACTATGGGACACTGAAGCTTTCTTT.

The V call is TRBV25-1, the J call TRBJ1-2, with D possibly TRBD1 on 5 matching bases. V was pared by 6 bases and J by 2 bases, with 13 bases between. Germline loops: CDR1 MGHDK, CDR2 SYGVNS. This CDR3 comprises 14 residues. The CDR3 region is CASSGGVGNYGYTF. The CDR3, as DNA: TGTGCCAGCAGCGGAGGGGTGGGGAACTATGGCTACACCTTC.

The chain couples TRBV2 to TRBJ2-7; 7 bases agree with TRBD2. Looked up from germline, CDR1 is SNHLY and CDR2 is FYNNEI. The V and J ends lost 11 bases and 3 bases, in that order; junction bases with no gene match: 10. This CDR3 region has 13 residues. The CDR3 nucleotides are TGTGCCTCACAAGCGGGACTTTTCTACGAGCAGTACTTC. Translating it yields CASQAGLFYEQYF.

The chain is built from TRBV9 and TRBJ2-7, with 9 bases that match TRBD1. The CDR3 length is 15 residues. The V and J ends lost 0 bases and 7 bases, in that order; junction bases with no gene match: 8. The germline CDR1 and CDR2 sequences are SGDLS and YYNGEE. Written as DNA, the CDR3 is TGTGCCAGCAGCGTAGGGGGACAGGGCTTCGGGGAGCAGTACTTC. This sequence encodes CASSVGGQGFGEQYF.

The chain has TRBV5-6 and TRBJ2-4; 7 bases align to TRBD2. Trimming at V came to 1 base and at J to 2 bases, leaving 6 bases not matched to a gene. This CDR3 has 16 residues. CDR1 is SGHDT, CDR2 YYEEEE, per germline. CDR3 protein: CASSLFVGRTKNIQYF. Here the CDR3 DNA reads TGTGCCAGCAGCTTGTTTGTCGGGAGGACCAAAAACATTCAGTACTTC.

The V call is TRBV6-1, the J call TRBJ2-5; D gene unclear. TRBJ2-7 matches the DNA end more closely, so the J call is doubtful. The CDR3 sequence is 15 residues long. Germline V gene data show CDR1 as MNHNS and CDR2 as SASEGT. CDR3 in amino acids: CATSGLGSSSYEQYF. CDR3 nucleotide sequence: TGTGCCACCTCGGGTCTCGGGTCGAGCTCCTACGAGCAGTACTTC.

This chain connects TRBV5-4 to TRBJ1-5; weak D call: TRBD1 (5 bases). V shed 1 base and J shed 7 bases, with 6 bases lying between them. The length of the CDR3 is 12 residues. The germline V gene has CDR1 SGHNT and CDR2 YYREEE (reference sequence). The CDR3 DNA follows: TGTGCCAGCAGCTTGAGGGGACAGCCCCAGCATTTT. It codes for CASSLRGQPQHF.

This clone has a handful of counts. The rearrangement joins TRBV21-1 to TRBJ1-5. TRBV21-1 is a pseudogene locus. There are 14 residues in the CDR3. In nucleotides, the CDR3 is TGTGCCAGCAGGGTGATGGGGGGATGTTGGTCCCAGCATTTT. It is translated as CASRVMGGCWSQHF.

The CDR3 sequence: CASSDGHFYGYTF. The CDR3 coding sequence is TGTGCCAGCAGTGACGGACATTTCTATGGCTACACCTTC. The V call is TRBV6-1, the J call TRBJ1-2; D is possibly TRBD1 (5 bases). In germline, CDR1 is MNHNS, CDR2 SASEGT. The CDR3 is made up of 13 amino acids. V lost 3 bases and J 4 bases, leaving 9 bases between the germline ends.

The chain combines TRBV5-6 with TRBJ1-4, with 9 nucleotides matching TRBD1. The CDR3 sequence is 13 residues long. J was trimmed by 8 bases and V by 4 bases; bases with no gene match: 3. Germline V CDR1 and CDR2: SGHDT, YYEEEE. DNA for the CDR3: TGTGCCAGCAGCCTGGACAGGGGAGAAAAACTGTTTTTT. Translation gives CASSLDRGEKLFF.

The gene calls are TRBV27 and TRBJ2-1; 12 nucleotides line up with TRBD1. CDR1 is MNHEY, CDR2 SMNVEV, per germline (reference sequence). V was pared by 4 bases and J by 7 bases, with 5 bases of the junction left unmatched. The CDR3 length is 15 residues. CDR3 residues: CASSSGQGAMNEQFF. CDR3 sequence (DNA): TGTGCCAGCAGTTCGGGACAGGGGGCTATGAATGAGCAGTTCTTC.

V gene TRBV6-5 combines with J gene TRBJ2-7; TRBD2 agrees at 8 bases. CDR3 length: 13 amino acids. V lost 6 bases, J lost 4 bases, and 5 bases stayed unmatched. Germline V lookup: CDR1 MNHEY, CDR2 SVGAGI. This CDR3 reads CASREAGAYEQYF. The CDR3 bases are TGTGCCAGCAGGGAAGCGGGAGCTTACGAGCAGTACTTC.

The J gene is TRBJ2-5, the V gene TRBV13, with TRBD2 identical over 7 bases. V was pared by 0 bases and J by 0 bases, with 19 bases of the junction left unmatched. The CDR3 has 21 amino acids. CDR1 and CDR2 from the germline V gene are PRHDT and FYEKMQ (reference sequence). CDR3 bases: TGTGCCAGCAGCTTAGGGGCAGAACGGGACTACTCTATAGGTTACCAAGAGACCCAGTACTTC. It is translated as CASSLGAERDYSIGYQETQYF.

The chain has TRBV4-1 and TRBJ2-3; D is uncertain. Germline lookup yields CDR1 MGHRA and CDR2 YSYEKL. The V and J ends lost 4 bases and 4 bases respectively, with 9 bases between them. The CDR3 sequence is 13 residues long. CDR3 in amino acids: CASSRGDADTQYF. In nucleotides, the CDR3 is TGCGCCAGCAGCCGAGGAGATGCAGATACGCAGTATTTT.

The chain has TRBV7-3 and TRBJ2-3; TRBD1 agrees at 7 bases. The CDR3 has 15 residues. V lost 5 bases and J lost 1; bases outside the gene matches: 6. Germline-derived CDR1 and CDR2 are SGHTA and FQGTGA. CDR3 region: CASSPTGQGTDTQYF. As DNA, the CDR3 is TGTGCCAGCAGCCCCACTGGACAGGGCACAGATACGCAGTATTTT.

This clone is a singleton in its sample. J is TRBJ2-7 and V is TRBV6-5; 7 nucleotides match TRBD1. Germline V gene lookup returns CDR1 MNHEY and CDR2 SVGAGI. Trimming took 6 bases from V and 6 from J; bases not matched to a gene: 8. There are 13 residues in the CDR3. CDR3 amino acids: CASRDTGEREQYF. The CDR3 DNA follows: TGTGCCAGCAGGGACACAGGGGAGCGCGAGCAGTACTTC.

The rearrangement links TRBV28 to TRBJ2-5; no reliable D call. The J call could be wrong; TRBJ2-7 is a better fit for the DNA end. This CDR3 is built from 13 residues. The germline V gene encodes CDR1 MDHEN and CDR2 SYDVKM. In DNA form, the CDR3 reads TGTGCCAGCAGTTTAGCACTTTCCTACGAGCAGTACTTC. The encoded protein is CASSLALSYEQYF.

The J gene is TRBJ2-6, the V gene TRBV7-9; a weak D match, TRBD1 (5 bases). Germline V lookup: CDR1 SEHNR, CDR2 FQNEAQ (reference sequence). This CDR3 is 15 amino acids long. V was shortened by 5 bases and J by 1 base, with 9 bases between the two germline ends. In nucleotides, the CDR3 is TGTGCCAGCAGCCAACCAGGGTCTGGGGCCAACGTCCTGACTTTC. Its translation is CASSQPGSGANVLTF.

This clone was observed a handful of times. The chain joins TRBV9 to TRBJ2-5; D may be TRBD2 (6 bases). This CDR3 region has 15 residues. Trimming cost V 4 bases and J 0 bases, with 13 bases left between them. Germline CDR1 and CDR2: SGDLS and YYNGEE. This chain's CDR3 is CASSPQGGYQETQYF. Here the CDR3 DNA reads TGTGCCAGCAGCCCCCAGGGAGGCTACCAAGAGACCCAGTACTTC.

The CDR3 sequence: CASSIRTGGTDTQYF. CDR3 DNA: TGTGCCAGTAGTATCAGGACAGGGGGCACAGATACGCAGTATTTT. V gene TRBV19 combines with J gene TRBJ2-3; 9 bases are shared with TRBD1. The germline CDR1 and CDR2 sequences are LNHDA and SQIVND (reference sequence). Germline trimming cut 3 bases from V and 1 base from J; bases unmatched to any gene: 2. This CDR3 contains 15 residues.

The genes are TRBV21-1 and TRBJ2-2; the DNA was not compared with TRBD2, the D call given in the table. TRBV21-1 is described as a pseudogene. The CDR3 loop spans 18 amino acids. The CDR3 protein is CASSKEGLAGGGTGELFF. The CDR3 DNA sequence: TGTGCCAGCAGCAAAGAAGGACTAGCGGGAGGGGGCACCGGGGAGCTGTTTTTT.